The 20 T cell receptor beta chains given below trace back to one sample, sequenced in a study of PD-L1 blockade in urothelial cancer. The protocol was immunoSEQ multiplex PCR, while the TCRdb copy is restricted to in-frame clones and leaves out a portion. Here the sample spans tens of thousands of clones, around 88% being singletons. Indicated time point: pretreatment peripheral blood. Here the sequenced sample was PBMCs, taken around atezolizumab (anti-PD-L1) treatment. These receptors were taken from a woman in her fifties or sixties with urothelial cancer.

This sequence joins TRBV4-1 and TRBJ2-5, with D uncertain. Between the trimmed V and J ends, which lost 4 bases and 0 bases, there was a span of 9 bases. This CDR3 spans 14 amino acids. Per germline, CDR1 MGHRA and CDR2 YSYEKL. The CDR3 protein is CASSPTVYQETQYF. In DNA, the CDR3 is TGCGCCAGCAGCCCTACAGTGTACCAAGAGACCCAGTACTTC.

The rearrangement joins TRBV7-8 to TRBJ2-7; possible D gene TRBD2, 6 bases. V was shortened by 1 base and J by 4 bases, with 20 bases between the two germline ends. Per germline, CDR1 SGHVS and CDR2 FQNEAQ. The CDR3 spans 17 residues. DNA of the CDR3: TGTGCCAGCAGCTTAGGCGGGATTGCGGGACCCCCGTACGAGCAGTACTTC. Encoded protein: CASSLGGIAGPPYEQYF.

The chain recombines TRBV7-9 with TRBJ2-1; 10 nucleotides match TRBD2. J was trimmed by 8 bases and V by 5 bases; bases with no gene match: 9. Germline loops: CDR1 SEHNR, CDR2 FQNEAQ (reference sequence). The CDR3 covers 15 residues. The CDR3 DNA is TGTGCCAGCAGCCGGAGCGGGGGGGCTATCGATGAGCAGTTCTTC. Protein sequence: CASSRSGGAIDEQFF.

The chain has TRBV19 and TRBJ1-1, with a possible D match to TRBD1 (6 bases). This CDR3 has 12 amino acids. The V end was cut by 3 bases, the J end by 7 bases, with 9 bases between. The germline CDR1 and CDR2 sequences are LNHDA and SQIVND (reference sequence). The CDR3 is CASSMGGLEAFF. As DNA, the CDR3 is TGTGCCAGTAGTATGGGGGGGCTTGAAGCTTTCTTT.

The chain combines TRBV4-3 with TRBJ2-3, with D possibly TRBD2 on 5 matching bases. The CDR3 totals 13 residues. With 5 bases removed from V and 6 bases from J, the gap between germline ends came to 12 bases. Germline assignment: CDR1 LGHNA and CDR2 YSLEER. The CDR3 nucleotides read TGCGCCAGCAGCAAGGCTAGCCGGGATACGCAGTATTTT. The encoded protein is CASSKASRDTQYF.

V gene TRBV19 combines with J gene TRBJ1-1; weak D call: TRBD1 (5 bases). The CDR3 has 15 amino acids. Trimming shortened V by 2 bases and J by 1 base, and 11 bases separated the two germline ends. Germline-derived CDR1 and CDR2 are LNHDA and SQIVND (reference sequence). The CDR3 here is CASSIFQGPNTEAFF. DNA of the CDR3: TGTGCCAGTAGTATATTTCAGGGCCCGAACACTGAAGCTTTCTTT.

This clone was counted only a few times. The CDR3 DNA reads as TGTGCCGGATCGACAGGGTTTGGTGAAGCTTTCTTT. This gives the protein CAGSTGFGEAFF. The chain is built from TRBV19 and TRBJ1-1; 7 nucleotides line up with TRBD1. The CDR3 is 12 amino acids. Germline V gives CDR1 LNHDA, CDR2 SQIVND (reference sequence). The V and J ends lost 11 bases and 7 bases, in that order; junction bases with no gene match: 10.

The gene calls are TRBV5-5 and TRBJ2-2; perhaps TRBD1 as D (5 bases). CDR3 length: 15 residues. V was shortened by 0 bases and J by 4 bases, with 10 bases between the two germline ends. Germline lookup yields CDR1 SGHKS and CDR2 YYEKEE (reference sequence). In DNA, the CDR3 is TGTGCCAGCAGCTTGGGGCAGGGCGTCACCGGGGAGCTGTTTTTT. Encoded protein: CASSLGQGVTGELFF.

This sequence joins TRBV7-9 and TRBJ2-5; D possibly corresponds to TRBD2 (6 bases). This CDR3 region has 12 residues. Trimming cost V 2 bases and J 5 bases, with 6 bases left between them. Germline loops: CDR1 SEHNR, CDR2 FQNEAQ (reference sequence). CDR3 coding DNA: TGTGCCAGCAGCTTACGGGGGGAGACCCAGTACTTC. This translates into CASSLRGETQYF.

This clone was seen a single time. The chain carries TRBV10-3 and TRBJ2-1; D may be TRBD2 (6 bases). V dropped 4 bases and J dropped 1 base, with 14 bases sitting between them. The CDR3 totals 16 residues. CDR1 and CDR2 from the germline V gene are ENHRY and SYGVKD. In DNA form, the CDR3 reads TGTGCCATCAGTGTCTCTTCTAGCGCTTCCTACAATGAGCAGTTCTTC. Protein: CAISVSSSASYNEQFF.

CDR3 DNA sequence: TGTGCCAGCAGCCCCAGTGGGGGCACCAACATTCAGTACTTC. Amino acid sequence: CASSPSGGTNIQYF. The chain is built from TRBV5-4 and TRBJ2-4, with TRBD1 as a possible D gene (6 bases). Trimming pared 4 bases from V and 7 bases from J, leaving 15 bases between. The length of the CDR3 is 14 residues. The germline V gene has CDR1 SGHNT and CDR2 YYREEE (reference sequence).

CDR3 coding DNA: TGTGCCAGTAGCTTAAAGGGACTCACAACCTACGAGCAGTACTTC. This sequence encodes CASSLKGLTTYEQYF. The V call is TRBV19, the J call TRBJ2-7, with D perhaps TRBD2 (6 bases). CDR1 is LNHDA and CDR2 is SQIVND in the germline V gene (reference sequence). The CDR3 sequence is 15 residues long. The germline V and J ends were trimmed by 6 bases and 2 bases, with 17 bases remaining between them.

The chain employs TRBV4-1 and TRBJ2-7, with D tentatively TRBD2 (6 bases). Per germline, CDR1 MGHRA and CDR2 YSYEKL. The length of the CDR3 is 15 residues. Trimming pared 0 bases from V and 3 bases from J, leaving 12 bases between. The DNA for the CDR3 is TGCGCCAGCAGCCAAGATTTGGAGGGGTTCTACGAGCAGTACTTC. Its translation: CASSQDLEGFYEQYF.

The chain combines TRBV14 with TRBJ1-1; D is possibly TRBD1 (5 bases). Germline assignment: CDR1 SGHDN and CDR2 FVKESK. The CDR3 totals 14 residues. The V end was cut by 2 bases, the J end by 4 bases, with 11 bases between. The CDR3: CASSQSFGGTEAFF. CDR3 in DNA: TGTGCCAGCAGCCAATCCTTCGGGGGCACTGAAGCTTTCTTT.

This rearrangement joins TRBV7-2 to TRBJ2-1, with a tentative D call TRBD2 (6 bases). The germline V and J ends were trimmed by 4 bases and 7 bases, with 17 bases remaining between them. Germline CDR1 is SGHTA and CDR2 is FQGNSA. The CDR3 runs to 15 residues. The CDR3 region is CASSSPVGRENEQFF. CDR3 DNA: TGTGCCAGCAGCTCCCCGGTGGGGCGGGAAAATGAGCAGTTCTTC.

This chain links TRBV5-1 with TRBJ2-1; 8 nucleotides line up with TRBD2. Per germline, CDR1 SGHRS and CDR2 YFSETQ. The V and J ends lost 7 bases and 3 bases, in that order; junction bases with no gene match: 6. The CDR3 sequence is 14 residues long. The CDR3 loop reads CASCNGGGYNEQFF. The CDR3 DNA is TGCGCCAGCTGCAACGGGGGGGGCTACAATGAGCAGTTCTTC. Full variable domain (outside the CDR3, taken from reference TRBV5-1 and TRBJ2-1): KAGVTQTPRYLIKTRGQQVTLSCSPISGHRSVSWYQQTPGQGLQFLFEYFSETQRNKGNFPGRFSGRQFSNSRSEMNVSTLELGDSALYLCASCNGGGYNEQFFGPGTRLTVL.

The sample holds one count of this clone. This chain uses TRBV28 with TRBJ2-7, with 7 bases identical to TRBD1. This CDR3 has 13 amino acids. Germline CDR1 is MDHEN and CDR2 is SYDVKM. The junction had 7 bases not matched to a gene; V was cut back by 7 bases and J by 4 bases. The CDR3 DNA is TGTGCCAGCAACTTCAGGGGGTCTTACGAGCAGTACTTC. Its translation is CASNFRGSYEQYF.

The rearrangement links TRBV4-1 to TRBJ2-3; 11 bases align to TRBD2. This CDR3 is built from 14 residues. V shed 0 bases, J shed 11 bases, and the junction held 4 bases outside the gene matches. Germline V lookup: CDR1 MGHRA, CDR2 YSYEKL. The CDR3 DNA reads TGCGCCAGCAGCCAAGAACTAGCGGGAGCTGGGCAGTATTTT. Translation gives CASSQELAGAGQYF.

The V and J genes are TRBV4-3 and TRBJ2-7; D might be TRBD1 (6 bases). Germline V CDR1 and CDR2: LGHNA, YSLEER. The CDR3 totals 15 residues. V was shortened by 0 bases and J by 5 bases, with 14 bases between the two germline ends. Here the CDR3 DNA reads TGCGCCAGCAGCCAAGATCGAGGACAGATTGACGAGCAGTACTTC. Protein sequence: CASSQDRGQIDEQYF.

The chain carries TRBV5-1 and TRBJ2-3, with TRBD2 matching over 11 bases. Trimming at V came to 4 bases and at J to 6 bases, leaving 16 bases not matched to a gene. Germline values: CDR1 SGHRS, CDR2 YFSETQ. CDR3 length: 18 residues. DNA of the CDR3: TGCGCCAGCAGCCAAGGGGGTACGGCTAGCGGGGGGATGGATACGCAGTATTTT. Amino acids: CASSQGGTASGGMDTQYF.